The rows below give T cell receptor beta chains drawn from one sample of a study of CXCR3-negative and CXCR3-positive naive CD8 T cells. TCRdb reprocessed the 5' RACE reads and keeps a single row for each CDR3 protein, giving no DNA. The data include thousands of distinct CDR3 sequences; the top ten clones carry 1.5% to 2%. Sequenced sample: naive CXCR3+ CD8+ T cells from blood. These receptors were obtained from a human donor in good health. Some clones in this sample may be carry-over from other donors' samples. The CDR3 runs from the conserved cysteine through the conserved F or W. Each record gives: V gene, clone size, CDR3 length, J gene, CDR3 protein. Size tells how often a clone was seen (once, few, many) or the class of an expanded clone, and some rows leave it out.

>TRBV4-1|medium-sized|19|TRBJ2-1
CASSQERTSSGSPYNEQFF
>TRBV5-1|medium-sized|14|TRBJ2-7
CASSRGQGNYEQYF
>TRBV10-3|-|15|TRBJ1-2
CAISESYTDYYGYTF
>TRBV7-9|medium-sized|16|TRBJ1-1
CASRPRSGMGGTEAFF
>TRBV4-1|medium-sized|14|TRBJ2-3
CASSHKTGTDTQYF
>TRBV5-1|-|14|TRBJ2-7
CASSGQGSSYEQYF
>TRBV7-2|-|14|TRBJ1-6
CASFMGQGNSPLHF
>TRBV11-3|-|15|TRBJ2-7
CASSSDRGQIYEQYF
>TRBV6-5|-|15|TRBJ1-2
CASSPSHSPSYGYTF
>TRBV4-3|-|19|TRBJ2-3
CASSQDRIGLASGTDTQYF
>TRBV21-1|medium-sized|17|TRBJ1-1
CASSKPRTGSVNTEAFF
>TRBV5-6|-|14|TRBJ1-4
CASSQNGQNEKLFF
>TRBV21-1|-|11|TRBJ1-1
CASSDEVEAFF
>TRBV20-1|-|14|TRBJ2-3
CSARARGGTDTQYF
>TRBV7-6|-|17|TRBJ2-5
CASSPSLWEDRQETQYF
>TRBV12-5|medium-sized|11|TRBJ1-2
CASGLDYGYTF
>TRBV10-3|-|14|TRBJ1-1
CAIGFRQGRAEAFF
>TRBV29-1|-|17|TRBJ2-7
CSVFRAGGKYRSYEQYF
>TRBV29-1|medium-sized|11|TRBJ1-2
CSVQTNYGYTF
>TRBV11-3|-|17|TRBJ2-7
CASSPMAGGFNSYEQYF
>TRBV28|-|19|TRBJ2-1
CASSSMGGATRSSYNEQFF
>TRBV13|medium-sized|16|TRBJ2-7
CASSLGPGVGHYEQYF
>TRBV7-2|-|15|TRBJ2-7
CASSHGLAGSYEQYF
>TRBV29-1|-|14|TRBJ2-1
CSVEVGDVNNEQFF
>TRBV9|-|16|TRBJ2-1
CASSVSGGVMGNEQFF
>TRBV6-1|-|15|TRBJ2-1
CASSELGDRVGEQFF
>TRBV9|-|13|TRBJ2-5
CASSGETEETQYF
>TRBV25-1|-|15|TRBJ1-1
CASSEYFGDGTEAFF
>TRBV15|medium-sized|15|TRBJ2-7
CATSNIAGGSYEQYF
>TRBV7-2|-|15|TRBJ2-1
CARGGFVETRNEQFF
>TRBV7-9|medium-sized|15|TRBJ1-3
CASSFPRGSGNTIYF
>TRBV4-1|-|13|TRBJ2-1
CASSPWSGNEQFF
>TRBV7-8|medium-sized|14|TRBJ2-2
CASSLGPVPGELFF
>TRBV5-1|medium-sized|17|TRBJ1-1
CASSPHRDRGLNDEAFF
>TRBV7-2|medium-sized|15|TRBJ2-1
CASSFVAGGDNEQFF
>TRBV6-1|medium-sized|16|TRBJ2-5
CASSEKWAASLQTQYF
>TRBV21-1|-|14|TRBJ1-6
CASNDRGFNSPLHF
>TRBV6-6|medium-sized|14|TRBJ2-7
CASSYWGRGDEQYF
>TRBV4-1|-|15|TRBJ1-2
CASSQDTGVYYGYTF
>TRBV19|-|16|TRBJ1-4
CASSIAAGPTNEKLFF
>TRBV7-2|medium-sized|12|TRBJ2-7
CASSHDSYEQYF
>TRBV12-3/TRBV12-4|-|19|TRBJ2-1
CASSSLSGRGRALYNEQFF
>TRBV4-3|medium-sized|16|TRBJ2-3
CASSQVAGVGTDTQYF
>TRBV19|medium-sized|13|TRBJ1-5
CASSPQGNQPQHF
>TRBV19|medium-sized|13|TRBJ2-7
CASSMTRTDEQYF
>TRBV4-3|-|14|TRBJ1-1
CASSPHTSNTEAFF
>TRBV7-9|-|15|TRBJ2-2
CASSSGTGGTGELFF
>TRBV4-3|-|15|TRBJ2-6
CASSRGASGANVLTF
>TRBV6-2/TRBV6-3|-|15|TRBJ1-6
CASRDPSSYNSPLHF
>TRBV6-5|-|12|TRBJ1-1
CASSRQGTEAFF
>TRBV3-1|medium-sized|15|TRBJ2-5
CASSQGPGAGETQYF
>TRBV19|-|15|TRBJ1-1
CASSIEGQGSTEAFF
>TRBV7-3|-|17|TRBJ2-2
CASSPQGGGGYTGELFF
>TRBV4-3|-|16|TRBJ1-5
CASSQDIEQGNQPQHF